These T cell receptor beta chains were read from a single sample in a study of blood T cell repertoires in COVID-19. Produced via immunoSEQ multiplex PCR; TCRdb's table is partial and in-frame only. Of under 110,000 clones listed, over 55% are singletons. Sequencing used peripheral blood. The receptors here all came from a human donor with acute or convalescent COVID-19. The donor label of this sample is uncertain. The CDR3 runs from the conserved cysteine through the conserved F or W. The D gene is left open where the match is weak. Clone size is shown for a subset of rows, as once, few, many or a class of expanded clone.

j_call v_call clone_size d_call cdr3_nt cdr3_aa
TRBJ2-5 TRBV6-2/TRBV6-3 . . TGTGCCAGCAGTTACGGGCCGGGGGTCGCTCAAGAGACCCAGTACTTC CASSYGPGVAQETQYF
TRBJ1-4 TRBV7-2 once . TGTGCCAGCAGCTTAGCTGTTCGGGGTAGTTCAACTAATGAAAAACTGTTTTTT CASSLAVRGSSTNEKLFF
TRBJ1-2 TRBV6-2/TRBV6-3 once . TGTGCCAGCAGTCTCGGGACATTTTATGGCTACACCTTC CASSLGTFYGYTF
TRBJ1-5 TRBV5-5 few . TGTGCCAGCAGCTTTACGCCAGGGGCCGGGGTAATGCCCCAGCATTTT CASSFTPGAGVMPQHF
TRBJ1-6 TRBV7-8 few . TGTGCCAGCAGCATGGGGAGGAATTCACCCCTCCACTTT CASSMGRNSPLHF
TRBJ2-7 TRBV28 . TRBD1 TGTGCCAGCAGTTTCCTAAGCCGGAGGGACAGGTCCTACGAGCAGTACTTC CASSFLSRRDRSYEQYF
TRBJ2-3 TRBV6-5 . TRBD1 TGTGCCAGCGGCTTCCGGGACAGGGAAACAGATACGCAGTATTTT CASGFRDRETDTQYF
TRBJ1-5 TRBV7-2 . TRBD1 TGTGCCAGCAGCCAGAAGTGGGCAGGGGGCGGTCAGCCCCAGCATTTT CASSQKWAGGGQPQHF
TRBJ1-4 TRBV5-1 . TRBD1 TGCGCCAGCAGCTTGGCCGTCCAGGGGGCCGGGGAAAAACTGTTTTTT CASSLAVQGAGEKLFF
TRBJ1-3 TRBV6-6 few . TGTGCCAGCAGTTCTACAGGGCCCTCTGGAAACACCATATATTTT CASSSTGPSGNTIYF
TRBJ2-2 TRBV29-1 once . TGCAGCGTTGACACGGTCAACACCGGGGAGCTGTTTTTT CSVDTVNTGELFF
TRBJ2-7 TRBV18 . TRBD1 TGTGCCAGCTCACCCGGGACAGGCCTAGGAGGACAGTACTTC CASSPGTGLGGQYF
TRBJ2-1 TRBV9 . TRBD2 TGTGCCAGCAGCCCCACGGGACTAGCAAACAATGAGCAGTTCTTC CASSPTGLANNEQFF
TRBJ1-1 TRBV12-5 . TRBD1 TGTGCTAGTGGTGCCTACCAAGGGGGCGGATTAGCTGAAGCTTTCTTT CASGAYQGGGLAEAFF
TRBJ1-5 TRBV28 . . TGTGCCAGCAGCTGGGGAGGGAACAATCAGCCCCAGCATTTT CASSWGGNNQPQHF
TRBJ1-3 TRBV7-8 . TRBD1 TGTGCCAGCAGCTTTCGGACAGGAGGCCGCTCTGGAAACACCATATATTTT CASSFRTGGRSGNTIYF
TRBJ1-2 TRBV15 few . TGTGCCACCTCAGGATTAGACTATGGCTACACCTTC CATSGLDYGYTF
TRBJ1-1 TRBV19 . TRBD1 TGTGCCAGTATCGGCTCCGGGACAGGGGGCGCGAACACTGAAGCTTTCTTT CASIGSGTGGANTEAFF
TRBJ1-2 TRBV3-1/TRBV3-2 . . TGTGCCAGCAGCCAAGATAGGGGGGGCACCACCTTC CASSQDRGGTTF
TRBJ1-1 TRBV27 . . TGTGCCAGCAGTTTGCATGGTGGGGGGACTGAAGCTTTCTTT CASSLHGGGTEAFF
TRBJ1-6 TRBV28 . TRBD1 TGTGCCAGCAGTCTCCCGGGACAGGGGAATTCACCCCTCCACTTT CASSLPGQGNSPLHF
TRBJ2-1 TRBV19 few TRBD1 TGTGCCAGTAGTATAGTTGGGACAGGGGGCTCGGATGAGCAGTTCTTC CASSIVGTGGSDEQFF
TRBJ1-1 TRBV28 . TRBD1 TGTGCCAGCAGTTCCCGACAGGGGCTAACTGAAGCTTTCTTT CASSSRQGLTEAFF
TRBJ1-5 TRBV28 . TRBD1 TGTGCCAGCAGTTTCTCGACAGGGGGCACTCGGCCCCAGCATTTT CASSFSTGGTRPQHF
TRBJ2-1 TRBV27 . . TGTGCCAGCAGTATACTAGGAAATGAGCAGTTCTTC CASSILGNEQFF
TRBJ1-6 TRBV4-1 many . TGCGCCAGCAGCCAGGCGGACATGGGGATGACTTTTAATTCACCCCTCCACTTT CASSQADMGMTFNSPLHF